The next 5 T cell receptor beta chains were all read from a single sample in a study of T cells in Graves' hyperthyroidism and ophthalmopathy. RNA transcripts provided the source from which TCR beta CDR3 regions were amplified. First-round RT-PCR of the TCR CDR3 relied on the HTBI primer set. TCRdb fed the multiplex PCR reads into MiXCR, producing one record per CDR3 protein. The data contain about 350,000 distinct CDR3 sequences, over 12% of them seen just once; the ten biggest clones take up approximately 19%. Sequencing was done on a sample of blood. The receptor set was obtained from an older woman with Graves' ophthalmopathy.

This clonotype appeared many times. The chain carries TRBV2 and TRBJ2-3, with 12 positions matching TRBD1. The germline gives CDR1 SNHLY, CDR2 FYNNEI. J lost 2 bases, V lost 1 base, and 7 bases had no gene match. The CDR3 totals 18 residues. In DNA, the CDR3 is TGTGCCAGCAGTGAAGTGTCCGGGGACAGGGGGCCCACAGATACGCAGTATTTT. This sequence encodes CASSEVSGDRGPTDTQYF.

This clonotype appeared a few times. J is TRBJ2-1 and V is TRBV20-1; 8 bases are shared with TRBD1. The CDR3 extends over 14 amino acids. Germline trimming cut 4 bases from V and 4 bases from J; bases unmatched to any gene: 6. Germline-derived CDR1 and CDR2 are DFQATT and SNEGSKA (reference sequence). CDR3 bases: TGCAGTGCTACGGACAGGGTTAATTACAATGAGCAGTTCTTC. It codes for CSATDRVNYNEQFF.

In its sample, this clonotype was seen many times. This rearrangement joins TRBV30 to TRBJ2-5, with 8 bases identical to TRBD2. The V and J ends lost 1 base and 6 bases, in that order; junction bases with no gene match: 4. The V gene's germline CDR1 is GTSNPN and CDR2 SVGIG (reference sequence). This CDR3 region has 13 residues. The CDR3 nucleotides read TGTGCCTGGAGTGAAATAGCGGGACAGACCCAGTACTTC. Translating gives CAWSEIAGQTQYF.

The CDR3 DNA is TGCGCCAGCAGCCGAGGACCCGGTAGCGGCTCCTACGAGCAGTACTTC. Residues: CASSRGPGSGSYEQYF. J is TRBJ2-7 and V is TRBV4-1, with D tentatively TRBD2 (6 bases). V lost 4 bases and J 0 bases, leaving 16 bases between the germline ends. The CDR3 is 16 amino acids. Germline CDR1 and CDR2: MGHRA and YSYEKL.

This clonotype was counted a few times. The chain combines TRBV28 with TRBJ2-2; D gene unclear. The CDR3 has 12 residues. Looked up from germline, CDR1 is MDHEN and CDR2 is SYDVKM. V was cut by 1 base and J by 7 bases, with 4 bases left in between. This CDR3 is CASSLFHGELFF. In nucleotides, the CDR3 is TGTGCCAGCAGTTTATTCCACGGGGAGCTGTTTTTT.